A single T cell receptor (beta chain) is shown here with its context. Produced via immunoSEQ multiplex PCR; TCRdb's table is partial and in-frame only. The table includes about 160,000 clones, around 93% detected once. These data come from a study of control samples from healthy donors and cancer patients. Germline CDR1 reads SEHNR; CDR2 reads FQNEAQ (reference sequence). This CDR3 is built from 13 residues. Trimming removed 7 bases from V and 3 bases from J, with 12 bases in between. Material for sequencing was blood. This chain connects TRBV7-9 to TRBJ1-2; D is perhaps TRBD1 (5 bases). The clonotype comes from a woman in her sixties or seventies in good health. CDR3 in amino acids: CASTTGVDYGYTF. The CDR3 bases are TGTGCCAGCACCACGGGGGTGGACTATGGCTACACCTTC.